A single sample gave rise to the 19 T cell receptor beta chains below, sequenced in a study of T cells in tuberculosis. The time point is: new active TB diagnosis, blood taken before or within 7 days of starting treatment. The table came from immunoSEQ multiplex PCR; TCRdb's copy has only in-frame clones and leaves some out. The sample contains about 34,000 clones, over 85% of which appear only once. Sequencing was performed on PBMCs, taken at tuberculosis diagnosis. Receptor source: an adult with tuberculosis.

This chain joins TRBV9 and TRBJ2-3; TRBD1 matches at 7 bases. Germline V gene data show CDR1 as SGDLS and CDR2 as YYNGEE. J was trimmed by 2 bases and V by 3 bases; bases with no gene match: 6. The CDR3 has 15 amino acids. The CDR3 sequence is CASSARQGPTDTQYF. CDR3 sequence (DNA): TGTGCCAGCAGCGCCCGACAGGGACCCACAGATACGCAGTATTTT.

This clone was picked up one time. The V gene is TRBV14, the J gene TRBJ2-7; weak D call: TRBD2 (6 bases). The V end lost 5 bases, the J end lost 5 bases, and 10 bases lay between the germline ends. This CDR3 has 12 amino acids. Germline V lookup: CDR1 SGHDN, CDR2 FVKESK. Written as DNA, the CDR3 is TGTGCCAGCAGCTATTGGAGGGACGAGCAGTACTTC. This gives the protein CASSYWRDEQYF. The whole variable domain, remainder taken from reference TRBV14 and TRBJ2-7, is EAGVTQFPSHSVIEKGQTVTLRCDPISGHDNLYWYRRVMGKEIKFLLHFVKESKQDESGMPNNRFLAERTGGTYSTLKVQPAELEDSGVYFCASSYWRDEQYFGPGTRLTVT.

This clone was detected a few times. The V gene is TRBV2, the J gene TRBJ1-5, with D maybe TRBD1 (6 bases). Trimming took 6 bases from V and 1 from J, leaving 13 bases between them. This CDR3 spans 15 amino acids. Looked up from germline, CDR1 is SNHLY and CDR2 is FYNNEI. The CDR3 spells CASRKGVGSNQPQHF. The CDR3 nucleotides read TGTGCCAGCAGAAAGGGGGTTGGGAGCAATCAGCCCCAGCATTTT.

The chain carries TRBV2 and TRBJ2-2; perhaps TRBD1 as D (5 bases). The CDR3 is 13 residues long. The ends were cut back, 6 bases at V and 1 base at J, with 6 bases in the middle. The V gene's germline CDR1 is SNHLY and CDR2 FYNNEI. This chain's CDR3 is CASSGQNTGELFF. As DNA, the CDR3 is TGTGCCAGCAGCGGACAGAACACCGGGGAGCTGTTTTTT. The entire variable domain, with the rest obtained from reference TRBV2 and TRBJ2-2, is as follows: EPEVTQTPSHQVTQMGQEVILRCVPISNHLYFYWYRQILGQKVEFLVSFYNNEISEKSEIFDDQFSVERPDGSNFTLKIRSTKLEDSAMYFCASSGQNTGELFFGEGSRLTVL.

V gene TRBV4-2 combines with J gene TRBJ1-1; the D gene is possibly TRBD1 (5 bases). Between the trimmed V and J ends, which lost 4 bases and 4 bases, there was a span of 10 bases. Germline V CDR1 and CDR2: LGHNA, YNFKEQ. The CDR3 has 13 amino acids. The CDR3 region is CASSPGVGTEAFF. In nucleotides, the CDR3 is TGTGCCAGCAGCCCGGGGGTAGGCACTGAAGCTTTCTTT.

V usage is TRBV5-6 and J usage is TRBJ2-5, with D possibly TRBD2 on 5 matching bases. CDR3 size: 14 residues. CDR1 and CDR2 from the germline V gene are SGHDT and YYEEEE. V shed 1 base and J shed 2 bases, with 9 bases lying between them. The CDR3 region has the DNA TGTGCCAGCAGCTTGCTCCGGGGTCAAGAGACCCAGTACTTC. Its protein product is CASSLLRGQETQYF.

This chain links TRBV6-5 with TRBJ2-2, with D tentatively TRBD2 (5 bases). Per the germline V gene, CDR1 is MNHEY and CDR2 is SVGAGI. The V gene lost 9 bases and the J gene lost 3 bases, with 14 bases spanning the gap. The CDR3 covers 14 residues. The CDR3 DNA reads as TGTGCCAGTGGCGGGCCCCGGGACACCGGGGAGCTGTTTTTT. Protein: CASGGPRDTGELFF.

The chain carries TRBV5-1 and TRBJ2-7; 12 bases align to TRBD2. Germline assignment: CDR1 SGHRS and CDR2 YFSETQ. The J segment lost 3 bases and the V segment lost 4 bases, leaving 8 bases of the junction unmatched. This CDR3 comprises 16 residues. Here the CDR3 DNA reads TGCGCCAGCAGCCTGGGGACTAGCGGGTCCAACTACGAGCAGTACTTC. This codes for CASSLGTSGSNYEQYF.

In DNA, the CDR3 is TGTGCCAGTAGTCTGGGGGGGAGTAGAGCTTTCTTT. As protein: CASSLGGSRAFF. This chain connects TRBV19 to TRBJ1-1; possible D gene TRBD1, 5 bases. V dropped 5 bases and J dropped 10 bases, with 14 bases sitting between them. The CDR3 extends over 12 amino acids. Germline CDR1 is LNHDA and CDR2 is SQIVND (reference sequence).

V gene TRBV27 combines with J gene TRBJ2-1, with D perhaps matching TRBD1 (8 bases). There are 16 residues in the CDR3. Trimming pared 4 bases from V and 8 bases from J, leaving 21 bases between. Germline CDR1 reads MNHEY; CDR2 reads SMNVEV (reference sequence). CDR3 in amino acids: CASSSIHGQGGDEQFF. The CDR3 DNA sequence: TGTGCCAGCAGTTCAATACACGGACAGGGAGGGGATGAGCAGTTCTTC.

This rearrangement joins TRBV2 to TRBJ1-6; D possibly corresponds to TRBD1 (6 bases). CDR3 length: 14 residues. Germline CDR1 and CDR2: SNHLY and FYNNEI. The V end lost 5 bases, the J end lost 7 bases, and 12 bases lay between the germline ends. CDR3 sequence (DNA): TGTGCCAGCAGTAGGGACAATGGGAATTCACCCCTCCACTTT. Protein sequence: CASSRDNGNSPLHF.

The chain combines TRBV29-1 with TRBJ1-2; a possible D gene is TRBD1 (6 bases). This CDR3 spans 15 amino acids. The germline gives CDR1 SQVTM, CDR2 ANQGSEA. Trimming took 0 bases from V and 4 from J, leaving 15 bases between them. The CDR3 DNA is TGCAGCGTTGAAGACCTCGGGGGGCGGGGCTATGGCTACACCTTC. It yields the protein CSVEDLGGRGYGYTF. The full variable domain, with the rest looked up from reference TRBV29-1 and TRBJ1-2, is SAVISQKPSRDICQRGTSLTIQCQVDSQVTMMFWYRQQPGQSLTLIATANQGSEATYESGFVIDKFPISRPNLTFSTLTVSNMSPEDSSIYLCSVEDLGGRGYGYTFGSGTRLTVV.

The gene calls are TRBV7-8 and TRBJ2-3; D is possibly TRBD2 (5 bases). Germline assignment: CDR1 SGHVS and CDR2 FQNEAQ. CDR3 length equals 17 residues. V was cut by 5 bases and J by 2 bases, with 20 bases left in between. The CDR3: CASSRPPGSPYTDTQYF. The CDR3 coding sequence is TGTGCCAGCAGCCGCCCCCCTGGGAGCCCCTACACAGATACGCAGTATTTT.

This clone was counted once. The chain is built from TRBV14 and TRBJ1-2; 9 bases map to TRBD1. Germline CDR1 reads SGHDN; CDR2 reads FVKESK. CDR3 length: 15 amino acids. After removal of 4 bases from V and 2 bases from J, the junction contained 5 bases not matched to a gene. CDR3: CASSPLGQGNYGYTF. The CDR3 DNA reads as TGTGCCAGCAGCCCTCTAGGACAGGGGAACTATGGCTACACCTTC.

This chain connects TRBV25-1 to TRBJ2-7; the D gene is possibly TRBD2 (6 bases). This CDR3 contains 13 residues. The V gene lost 3 bases and the J gene lost 6 bases, with 12 bases spanning the gap. Germline CDR1 and CDR2: MGHDK and SYGVNS. The CDR3 region has the DNA TGTGCCAGCAGTGATCGGAGGGCGCTCGAGCAGTACTTC. Its protein is CASSDRRALEQYF.

CDR3 sequence: CASSWDSSYEQYF. For the CDR3, the DNA is TGTGCCAGCAGCTGGGACAGCTCCTACGAGCAGTACTTC. V usage is TRBV5-6 and J usage is TRBJ2-7; TRBD1 matches at 7 bases. Per germline, CDR1 SGHDT and CDR2 YYEEEE. This CDR3 is built from 13 residues. J was trimmed by 0 bases and V by 3 bases; bases with no gene match: 0.

The J gene is TRBJ2-7, the V gene TRBV27; D uncertain. The CDR3 is made up of 15 amino acids. V lost 0 bases and J lost 4, with 13 bases in between. The germline gives CDR1 MNHEY, CDR2 SMNVEV (reference sequence). In DNA, the CDR3 is TGTGCCAGCAGTTTATCCCTCGCATCAGATTACGAGCAGTACTTC. This sequence encodes CASSLSLASDYEQYF.

This clone was counted a few times. The rearrangement joins TRBV28 to TRBJ1-2; the D gene is possibly TRBD1 (5 bases). CDR3 length: 13 amino acids. V was pared by 4 bases and J by 8 bases, with 14 bases between. CDR1 and CDR2 from the germline V gene are MDHEN and SYDVKM. DNA of the CDR3: TGTGCCAGCAGTTCCGAGACAGTTAAGGGCTACACCTTC. Its translation: CASSSETVKGYTF.

In this sample, this clone turned up a few times. The rearrangement links TRBV9 to TRBJ1-1; tentatively, D is TRBD1 (5 bases). The CDR3 extends over 15 amino acids. Trimming took off 0 bases at V and 4 bases at J, with 13 bases between the two ends. Germline V CDR1 and CDR2: SGDLS, YYNGEE. The DNA of the CDR3 is TGTGCCAGCAGCGTAGGATCAGGGTGGGTCACTGAAGCTTTCTTT. Its protein is CASSVGSGWVTEAFF.